This TCR beta chain appears in the sequencing data of a study of T-cell reconstitution after alpha-beta-depleted transplantation in children. CDR3 length: 13 residues. V was shortened by 3 bases and J by 5 bases, with 7 bases between the two germline ends. This clonotype showed up many times. Using unique molecular identifiers, the investigators prepared the TCRbeta library. MiXCR, applied by TCRdb to the PCR reads, yields one record per CDR3 protein. There are fewer than 550,000 distinct CDR3 sequences in the sample; roughly 11% occur only once, and 5% to 6.5% lies in the top ten. This chain joins TRBV12-3 or TRBV12-4 and TRBJ1-4, with D uncertain. The sequences come from PBMCs from the stem cell graft donor, collected from the stem cell graft. This clonotype originated in a human donor who donated a stem cell graft to a child with acute myeloid leukemia. CDR3 protein: CASSFRSNEKLFF. The CDR3 DNA sequence: TGTGCCAGCAGTTTCAGGTCAAATGAAAAACTGTTTTTT.